This entry lists 6 T cell receptor beta chains sequenced from one sample in a study of blood T cell repertoires in COVID-19. Sequenced by immunoSEQ multiplex PCR; TCRdb stores in-frame clones only, minus some. This sample yields 95,000 to 150,000 clones, of which more than 75% are seen a single time; about 5.4% belongs to the top ten. The sequencing input was peripheral blood. These receptors all stem from a human donor in a cohort sampled during active COVID-19.

The chain couples TRBV7-3 to TRBJ2-1; 7 nucleotides line up with TRBD2. The junction had 3 bases not matched to a gene; V was cut back by 2 bases and J by 2 bases. CDR3 length equals 15 residues. Germline values: CDR1 SGHTA, CDR2 FQGTGA. The CDR3 loop is CASSLVLAAYNEQFF. The CDR3 DNA follows: TGTGCCAGCAGCTTAGTGCTAGCGGCCTACAATGAGCAGTTCTTC.

The chain recombines TRBV28 with TRBJ2-7; perhaps TRBD2 as D (6 bases). V lost 4 bases, J lost 1 base, and 8 bases lay in between. From germline, CDR1 is MDHEN and CDR2 SYDVKM. The CDR3 length is 13 residues. The CDR3: CASSSAGSYEQYF. As DNA, the CDR3 is TGTGCCAGCAGTTCCGCGGGGTCCTACGAGCAGTACTTC.

The chain is built from TRBV6-5 and TRBJ2-2; TRBD1 matches at 10 bases. The germline gives CDR1 MNHEY, CDR2 SVGAGI. This CDR3 is 14 amino acids long. J lost 6 bases, V lost 7 bases, and 5 bases had no gene match. CDR3 residues: CASNDRGPPGELFF. As DNA, the CDR3 is TGTGCCAGCAACGACAGGGGGCCCCCCGGGGAGCTGTTTTTT.

This chain uses TRBV6-6 with TRBJ2-3; 11 nucleotides match TRBD1. Germline V CDR1 and CDR2: MNHNY, SVGAGI (reference sequence). The CDR3 consists of 16 residues. The ends lost 6 bases at V and 4 bases at J; junction bases unmatched: 9. The CDR3 loop reads CASRTGQGASADTQYF. CDR3 in DNA: TGTGCCAGCAGAACAGGACAGGGGGCGTCTGCAGATACGCAGTATTTT.

This clone has a single count. The junction and the germline gene differ at one end; a read error may be behind it. This chain joins TRBV28 and TRBJ2-7; TRBD1 might be the D (5 bases). The germline V gene encodes CDR1 MDHEN and CDR2 SYDVKM. This CDR3 region has 11 residues. The DNA of the CDR3 is TGTGCCAGCAGTTCGTCGGAACTACAGGACTTC. This codes for CASSSSELQDF.

This chain links TRBV7-3 with TRBJ2-2; 9 bases agree with TRBD2. Trimming removed 3 bases from V and 1 base from J; junction bases left unmatched: 12. This CDR3 comprises 19 residues. Germline assignment: CDR1 SGHTA and CDR2 FQGTGA. The CDR3: CASSFPISGTSRNTGELFF. In nucleotides, the CDR3 is TGTGCCAGCAGCTTCCCCATTTCCGGGACTAGCAGGAACACCGGGGAGCTGTTTTTT.